The text below deals with one TCR beta chain. These data are taken from a study of blood T cell repertoires in COVID-19. Study-wide background: The United States, Italy and Spain supplied acute and convalescent COVID-19 samples. From T cells, B-cell-depleted T cells, or PBMCs came the material, which was cDNA or gDNA.

Data came from immunoSEQ multiplex PCR; TCRdb stores just in-frame clones and leaves some out. The data contain some 200,000 clones, around 76% of them singletons. CDR3 length: 14 residues. Germline values: CDR1 SGHTA, CDR2 FQGNSA. Trimming stripped 4 bases from V and 0 bases from J, with 9 bases between. The sample consisted of peripheral blood. The chain couples TRBV7-2 to TRBJ1-1; D gene ambiguous. The source of this sequence is a woman in her forties or fifties with active or convalescent COVID-19. The CDR3 nucleotides read TGTGCCAGCAGCTCAAGCGGGCTGAACACTGAAGCTTTCTTT. Its protein is CASSSSGLNTEAFF.